Below are 12 T cell receptor beta chains sequenced from a single sample in a study of cytomegalovirus exposure and HLA in healthy donors. PCR used 60 Vbeta primers and 13 Jbeta primers. Repertoires were generated with immunoSEQ multiplex PCR, while TCRdb's copy carries only in-frame clones and drops some. The sample has some 190,000 clones, around 90% seen once; the top ten hold around 0.98%. Sequenced material: PBMCs. All receptors come from a boy aged 2 to 10 in good health and CMV-seronegative.

CDR3 loop: CASSTLGQGTQPQHF. The CDR3 DNA is TGTGCCAGTAGCACCCTGGGACAGGGGACTCAGCCCCAGCATTTT. This rearrangement joins TRBV19 to TRBJ1-5; TRBD1 matches at 10 bases. This CDR3 region has 15 residues. In germline, CDR1 is LNHDA, CDR2 SQIVND (reference sequence). Trimming removed 6 bases from V and 6 bases from J; junction bases left unmatched: 8. The full variable domain, its missing parts supplied by reference TRBV19 and TRBJ1-5, is DGGITQSPKYLFRKEGQNVTLSCEQNLNHDAMYWYRQDPGQGLRLIYYSQIVNDFQKGDIAEGYSVSREKKESFPLTVTSAQKNPTAFYLCASSTLGQGTQPQHFGDGTRLSIL.

The V call is TRBV9, the J call TRBJ2-2, with D perhaps TRBD1 (6 bases). The V end lost 0 bases, the J end lost 1 base, and 13 bases lay between the germline ends. Germline-derived CDR1 and CDR2 are SGDLS and YYNGEE. This CDR3 region has 17 residues. The CDR3 sequence: CASSVVPGHMNTGELFF. The CDR3 nucleotides are TGTGCCAGCAGCGTAGTCCCGGGACATATGAACACCGGGGAGCTGTTTTTT.

V usage is TRBV27 and J usage is TRBJ1-6; maybe TRBD1 (6 bases). Looked up from germline, CDR1 is MNHEY and CDR2 is SMNVEV (reference sequence). Between the trimmed V and J ends, which lost 2 bases and 7 bases, there was a span of 12 bases. The CDR3 has 15 residues. The CDR3 sequence: CASSLKSGVNSPLHF. Written as DNA, the CDR3 is TGTGCCAGCAGTTTAAAATCAGGGGTAAATTCACCCCTCCACTTT.

The chain employs TRBV28 and TRBJ2-3; D is possibly TRBD2 (5 bases). The CDR3 has 15 residues. CDR1 is MDHEN and CDR2 is SYDVKM in the germline V gene. Trimming removed 2 bases from V and 2 bases from J, with 11 bases in between. This chain's CDR3 is CASSLPRGYTDTQYF. The CDR3 coding sequence is TGTGCCAGCAGTTTACCCCGGGGTTACACAGATACGCAGTATTTT. Full variable domain (remainder filled in from reference TRBV28 and TRBJ2-3): DVKVTQSSRYLVKRTGEKVFLECVQDMDHENMFWYRQDPGLGLRLIYFSYDVKMKEKGDIPEGYSVSREKKERFSLILESASTNQTSMYLCASSLPRGYTDTQYFGPGTRLTVL.

The gene calls are TRBV5-6 and TRBJ1-1; D ambiguous. The CDR3 runs 13 residues. The germline V gene has CDR1 SGHDT and CDR2 YYEEEE. Deletions cut 3 bases from V and 0 bases from J, with 6 bases between. In nucleotides, the CDR3 is TGTGCCAGCAGCTCCTCCCTGAACACTGAAGCTTTCTTT. Translating gives CASSSSLNTEAFF.

The genes are TRBV28 and TRBJ2-4, with unresolved D. CDR3 size: 13 residues. Trimming cost V 5 bases and J 6 bases, with 11 bases left between them. Germline V gives CDR1 MDHEN, CDR2 SYDVKM. CDR3 nucleotides: TGTGCCAGCAGTCTGCCGCTCGGAAACATTCAGTACTTC. This codes for CASSLPLGNIQYF.

The chain combines TRBV19 with TRBJ2-1, with D perhaps TRBD1 (5 bases). The CDR3 runs to 15 residues. V was clipped by 6 bases and J by 4 bases, with 16 bases between them. CDR1 LNHDA and CDR2 SQIVND come from the germline V gene (reference sequence). CDR3 sequence reads: CASSPNRLRYNEQFF. In DNA form, the CDR3 reads TGTGCCAGTAGCCCGAACAGGCTAAGATACAATGAGCAGTTCTTC. Supplemented by reference TRBV19 and TRBJ2-1, the full variable domain reads DGGITQSPKYLFRKEGQNVTLSCEQNLNHDAMYWYRQDPGQGLRLIYYSQIVNDFQKGDIAEGYSVSREKKESFPLTVTSAQKNPTAFYLCASSPNRLRYNEQFFGPGTRLTVL.

The CDR3 sequence: CASRNLGGITYEQYF. In DNA form, the CDR3 reads TGTGCCAGCAGGAACTTGGGGGGTATCACCTACGAGCAGTACTTC. The V gene is TRBV6-5, the J gene TRBJ2-7; tentatively, D is TRBD2 (6 bases). Deletions cut 6 bases from V and 2 bases from J, with 17 bases between. This CDR3 is built from 15 residues. The germline gives CDR1 MNHEY, CDR2 SVGAGI.

This chain joins TRBV5-1 and TRBJ1-1, with 8 bases matching TRBD1. CDR3 length: 15 residues. From germline, CDR1 is SGHRS and CDR2 YFSETQ. The junction had 5 bases not matched to a gene; V was cut back by 4 bases and J by 0 bases. The CDR3 DNA follows: TGCGCCAGCAGCGTACGGACAGGGATGAACACTGAAGCTTTCTTT. It encodes CASSVRTGMNTEAFF. Variable domain in full (rest from reference TRBV5-1 and TRBJ1-1): KAGVTQTPRYLIKTRGQQVTLSCSPISGHRSVSWYQQTPGQGLQFLFEYFSETQRNKGNFPGRFSGRQFSNSRSEMNVSTLELGDSALYLCASSVRTGMNTEAFFGQGTRLTVV.

The chain joins TRBV6-5 to TRBJ1-5; 7 bases are shared with TRBD1. Germline V gene sequence: CDR1 MNHEY, CDR2 SVGAGI. The CDR3 consists of 15 residues. Trimming at V came to 5 bases and at J to 5 bases, leaving 9 bases not matched to a gene. This CDR3 reads CASSRRQGLDQPQHF. The CDR3 coding sequence is TGTGCCAGCAGTCGTCGACAGGGCCTCGATCAGCCCCAGCATTTT.

This chain connects TRBV15 to TRBJ2-5, with TRBD1 identical over 8 bases. Matching the DNA end better, TRBJ2-7 makes the J call doubtful. The CDR3 contains 18 residues. Germline V gives CDR1 LNHNV, CDR2 YYDKDF (reference sequence). The CDR3 nucleotides are TGTGCCACCAGCAGAGGTCTTGACAGGGGAGCAGTGGGGTTCGAGCAGTACTTC. This gives the protein CATSRGLDRGAVGFEQYF.

As concerns this clone: Germline is not matched at one junction end, which may reflect a read error. The chain has TRBV23-1 and TRBJ2-6, with TRBD1 identical over 7 bases. TRBV23-1 is flagged as an ORF with uncertain function. This CDR3 comprises 18 residues. CDR3 sequence (DNA): TGCGTCAGCAGGGTTTTACAGGGGTTTCCCCCCGGGGCCAACGTCCTGACTTTC. Protein product: CVSRVLQGFPPGANVLTF.